This entry lists 21 T cell receptor beta chains sequenced from one sample in a study of OX40 agonist ivuxolimab in advanced cancers. TCRdb's table, derived via immunoSEQ multiplex PCR, lists solely in-frame clones and lacks some. The sample consists of tens of thousands of clones, about four fifths of them appearing once. The specimen was CD4+ or CD8+ T cells sorted from blood, collected in a trial of the OX40 agonist ivuxolimab. These receptors were collected from an adult with an advanced solid tumor such as melanoma, head and neck, liver or kidney cancer.

The CDR3, as DNA: TGTGCCAGCTCACCCGGGACAGGGACTAGCTCCTACAATGAGCAGTTCTTC. Translating it yields CASSPGTGTSSYNEQFF. The rearrangement uses TRBV18 and TRBJ2-1; a weak D match, TRBD1 (9 bases). The V gene lost 3 bases and the J gene lost 0 bases, with 15 bases spanning the gap. Germline V lookup: CDR1 KGHSH, CDR2 LQKENI. The CDR3 loop spans 17 amino acids.

This clone was recorded a few times. The V call is TRBV30, the J call TRBJ1-1; no reliable D call. V shed 5 bases and J shed 8 bases, with 12 bases lying between them. Germline loops: CDR1 GTSNPN, CDR2 SVGIG (reference sequence). The CDR3 is 11 residues long. DNA for the CDR3: TGTGCCTGGGGGAAGGGTTTCGAAGCTTTCTTT. Amino acids: CAWGKGFEAFF.

The chain combines TRBV27 with TRBJ2-1, with TRBD2 matching over 10 bases. CDR1 is MNHEY and CDR2 is SMNVEV in the germline V gene (reference sequence). V lost 5 bases, J lost 0 bases, and 10 bases stayed unmatched. The CDR3 runs to 18 residues. In DNA form, the CDR3 reads TGTGCCAGCAGTCAAGCCCGGACTAGCGGTAGCTCCTACAATGAGCAGTTCTTC. Residues: CASSQARTSGSSYNEQFF.

V and J are TRBV9 and TRBJ1-1; D ambiguous. Germline V gene data show CDR1 as SGDLS and CDR2 as YYNGEE. The V and J ends lost 0 bases and 1 base respectively, with 16 bases between them. The CDR3 spans 17 residues. The CDR3: CASSVEPLGSTNTEAFF. The CDR3, as DNA: TGTGCCAGCAGCGTAGAGCCCCTCGGCAGTACGAACACTGAAGCTTTCTTT.

V gene TRBV9 combines with J gene TRBJ2-7, with D possibly being TRBD1 (7 bases). Trimming shortened V by 2 bases and J by 4 bases, and 13 bases separated the two germline ends. Germline CDR1 reads SGDLS; CDR2 reads YYNGEE. CDR3 length: 14 residues. CDR3 sequence reads: CASSVSTGTYEQYF. CDR3 sequence (DNA): TGTGCCAGCAGCGTCTCGACAGGGACTTACGAGCAGTACTTC. The full variable domain, with the rest looked up from reference TRBV9 and TRBJ2-7, is DSGVTQTPKHLITATGQRVTLRCSPRSGDLSVYWYQQSLDQGLQFLIQYYNGEERAKGNILERFSAQQFPDLHSELNLSSLELGDSALYFCASSVSTGTYEQYFGPGTRLTVT.

This chain connects TRBV11-2 to TRBJ2-4; D is undetermined. The ends were cut back, 0 bases at V and 6 bases at J, with 6 bases in the middle. The CDR3 runs 13 residues. From germline, CDR1 is SGHAT and CDR2 FQNNGV. The CDR3 coding sequence is TGTGCCAGCAGCTTAGAACCGGGAAACATTCAGTACTTC. This translates into CASSLEPGNIQYF. The full variable domain, its missing parts supplied by reference TRBV11-2 and TRBJ2-4, is EAGVAQSPRYKIIEKRQSVAFWCNPISGHATLYWYQQILGQGPKLLIQFQNNGVVDDSQLPKDRFSAERLKGVDSTLKIQPAKLEDSAVYLCASSLEPGNIQYFGAGTRLSVL.

To note about this clone: Other DNA sequences of this sample code for an identical CDR3. The chain joins TRBV30 to TRBJ1-6; possibly TRBD1 for D (6 bases). The germline V and J ends were trimmed by 3 bases and 1 base, with 10 bases remaining between them. Looked up from germline, CDR1 is GTSNPN and CDR2 is SVGIG (reference sequence). The CDR3 has 15 residues. This chain's CDR3 is CAWSLGGSYNSPLHF. The CDR3 DNA sequence: TGTGCCTGGAGCCTAGGGGGTTCCTATAATTCACCCCTCCACTTT.

Turning to this clone: One end of the junction is discordant with germline, which a read error may explain. The chain has TRBV15 and TRBJ1-6; possible D gene TRBD1, 5 bases. In germline, CDR1 is LNHNV, CDR2 YYDKDF (reference sequence). The CDR3 covers 15 residues. CDR3 nucleotides: TGTGCCACCAGCAGAGAGACAGTCTATGATTCACCCCTCCACTTT. Its protein is CATSRETVYDSPLHF.

V gene TRBV4-3 combines with J gene TRBJ2-2; 9 bases match TRBD2. CDR3 length: 16 residues. Germline-derived CDR1 and CDR2 are LGHNA and YSLEER. Trimming at V came to 1 base and at J to 5 bases, leaving 5 bases not matched to a gene. For the CDR3, the DNA is TGCGCCAGCAGCCAAGCAGCGGGGGGAAAAACCGGGGAGCTGTTTTTT. This encodes CASSQAAGGKTGELFF.

This clone was seen a handful of times. This sequence joins TRBV5-1 and TRBJ2-5; 9 nucleotides line up with TRBD1. Germline V CDR1 and CDR2: SGHRS, YFSETQ. The CDR3 covers 14 residues. V lost 7 bases, J lost 4 bases, and 8 bases stayed unmatched. CDR3 loop: CASATGGEGETQYF. The CDR3 DNA reads as TGCGCCAGCGCTACAGGGGGCGAGGGAGAGACCCAGTACTTC.

The chain employs TRBV6-1 and TRBJ2-5; 10 bases line up with TRBD2. V dropped 5 bases and J dropped 1; count of bases not matched to a gene: 4. The CDR3 has 15 residues. Germline V gene lookup returns CDR1 MNHNS and CDR2 SASEGT. Written as DNA, the CDR3 is TGTGCCAGCAGTTTAGCGGGGGGTCCCCAAGAGACCCAGTACTTC. It specifies CASSLAGGPQETQYF.

This clone was seen a handful of times. The chain recombines TRBV23-1 with TRBJ1-5; TRBD1 aligns across 10 bases. TRBV23-1 is noted as an ORF with a role that remains uncertain. After removal of 2 bases from V and 9 bases from J, the junction contained 16 bases not matched to a gene. The CDR3 has 18 residues. Here the CDR3 DNA reads TGCGCCAGCAGTCAAAACGGTCGCGGGACAGGGGACAGCAGGCCCCAGCATTTT. The encoded protein is CASSQNGRGTGDSRPQHF.

Turning to this clone: Possible read error: a much larger clone is one base away. The same CDR3 can be traced to other DNA sequences in this sample. V and J are TRBV7-3 and TRBJ1-2; D unclear. Germline CDR1 and CDR2: SGHTA and FQGTGA. The CDR3 has 13 amino acids. The CDR3 DNA is TGTGCCAGCAGCCCCTTTTCGGGCTATGGCTATACCTTC. Amino acid sequence: CASSPFSGYGYTF.

V gene TRBV7-2 combines with J gene TRBJ2-3; D is unresolved. Per the germline V gene, CDR1 is SGHTA and CDR2 is FQGNSA. Trimming stripped 5 bases from V and 4 bases from J, with 13 bases between. The CDR3 sequence is 14 residues long. The DNA for the CDR3 is TGTGCCAGCAGCCCGGATCCGCGGTCAGATACGCAGTATTTT. Amino acids: CASSPDPRSDTQYF.

This clone was found once. The rearrangement joins TRBV19 to TRBJ1-5; TRBD1 agrees at 9 bases. The CDR3 has 17 residues. Germline-derived CDR1 and CDR2 are LNHDA and SQIVND (reference sequence). J lost 6 bases, V lost 2 bases, and 11 bases had no gene match. The CDR3 DNA is TGTGCCAGTAGTATACTGGCACAGGGGGCAAGGAGTCAGCCCCAGCATTTT. This sequence encodes CASSILAQGARSQPQHF.

This clone has only a few counts. The V gene is TRBV5-1, the J gene TRBJ2-6; TRBD1 aligns across 7 bases. V dropped 0 bases and J dropped 0; count of bases not matched to a gene: 6. This CDR3 has 18 residues. The germline V gene encodes CDR1 SGHRS and CDR2 YFSETQ. DNA of the CDR3: TGCGCCAGCAGCTTGGCAGAGGGGGCTGGCTCTGGGGCCAACGTCCTGACTTTC. It specifies CASSLAEGAGSGANVLTF.

The chain uses TRBV20-1 and TRBJ2-3; D is ambiguous. The CDR3 has 11 residues. The germline V gene encodes CDR1 DFQATT and CDR2 SNEGSKA (reference sequence). V was pared by 5 bases and J by 4 bases, with 7 bases between. CDR3 nucleotides: TGCAGTGCTCAGCTGGCAGATACGCAGTATTTT. Translating gives CSAQLADTQYF.

The chain couples TRBV5-1 to TRBJ2-2; 10 bases agree with TRBD1. The CDR3 consists of 15 residues. CDR1 and CDR2 (germline): SGHRS, YFSETQ. Germline trimming cut 4 bases from V and 5 bases from J; bases unmatched to any gene: 5. The CDR3 bases are TGCGCCAGCAGCCCCTGGGGACAGGGGACCGGGGAGCTGTTTTTT. It codes for CASSPWGQGTGELFF.

This sequence joins TRBV19 and TRBJ2-7; 9 nucleotides line up with TRBD2. Germline V gives CDR1 LNHDA, CDR2 SQIVND (reference sequence). The J segment lost 7 bases and the V segment lost 5 bases, leaving 12 bases of the junction unmatched. The CDR3 runs 15 residues. The CDR3 DNA sequence: TGTGCCAGTAGTTCCGGGACTAGCAGGGTTCGGGAGCAGTACTTC. Amino acid sequence: CASSSGTSRVREQYF.

The chain couples TRBV6-6 to TRBJ2-7; TRBD2 aligns across 13 bases. Trimming at V came to 6 bases and at J to 2 bases, leaving 4 bases not matched to a gene. CDR3 size: 15 residues. From germline, CDR1 is MNHNY and CDR2 SVGAGI (reference sequence). This CDR3 reads CASRRLAGGTYEQYF. DNA for the CDR3: TGTGCCAGCAGACGACTAGCGGGGGGAACCTACGAGCAGTACTTC.

As for this clone: One end of the junction fails to match germline, which may point to a read error. The gene calls are TRBV7-9 and TRBJ2-2; 10 bases match TRBD2. This CDR3 region has 15 residues. Germline V lookup: CDR1 SEHNR, CDR2 FQNEAQ (reference sequence). The CDR3 here is CASSVAGGDTGELFF. The CDR3 DNA sequence: TGTGCCAGCAGCGTAGCGGGGGGCGACACCGGGGAGCTGTTTTTT.